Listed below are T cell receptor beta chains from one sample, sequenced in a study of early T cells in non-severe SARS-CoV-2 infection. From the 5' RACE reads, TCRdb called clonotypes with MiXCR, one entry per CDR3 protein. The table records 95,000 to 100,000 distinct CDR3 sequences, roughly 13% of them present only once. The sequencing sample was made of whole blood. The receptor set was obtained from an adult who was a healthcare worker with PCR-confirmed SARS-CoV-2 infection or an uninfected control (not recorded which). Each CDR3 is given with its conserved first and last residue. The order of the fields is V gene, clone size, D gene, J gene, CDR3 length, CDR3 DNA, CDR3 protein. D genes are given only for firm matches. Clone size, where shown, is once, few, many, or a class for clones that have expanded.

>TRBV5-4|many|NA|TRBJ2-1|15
TGTGCCAGCAGCTCGGGACACCCCAATTACAATGAGCAGTTCTTC
CASSSGHPNYNEQFF
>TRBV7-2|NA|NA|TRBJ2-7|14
TGTGCCAGCAGCCCCGAAGGACTCACCTACGAGCAGTACTTC
CASSPEGLTYEQYF
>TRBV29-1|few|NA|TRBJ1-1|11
TGCAGCGTTGCGCTGAACACTGAAGCTTTCTTT
CSVALNTEAFF
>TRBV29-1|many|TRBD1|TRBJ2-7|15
TGCAGCGCCAGGGGAACCCGGGACAGGGAATACGAGCAGTACTTC
CSARGTRDREYEQYF
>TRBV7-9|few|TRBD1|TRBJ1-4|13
TGTGCCAGCAGCCCAACAGGGGGCGAAAAACTGTTTTTT
CASSPTGGEKLFF
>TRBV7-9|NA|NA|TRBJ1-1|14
TGTGCCAGCAGCTACACAGGCTCGAACACTGAAGCTTTCTTT
CASSYTGSNTEAFF
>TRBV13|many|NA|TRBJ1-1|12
TGTGCCAGCAGCTCAGGAAACACTGAAGCTTTCTTT
CASSSGNTEAFF
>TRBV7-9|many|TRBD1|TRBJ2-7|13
TGTGCCAGCAGCTTAGGGACAGGGCACGAGCAGTACTTC
CASSLGTGHEQYF
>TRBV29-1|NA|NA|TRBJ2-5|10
TGCAGCGTTGGGAGTTGGACCCAGTACTTC
CSVGSWTQYF
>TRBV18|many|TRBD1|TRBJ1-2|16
TGTGCCAGCTCACCCCTTGAGGCAGGGGGCGCGGAAGGCTACACCTTC
CASSPLEAGGAEGYTF
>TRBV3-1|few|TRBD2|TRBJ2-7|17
TGTGCCAGCAGCCCAGGGGTGGGGACTAGTTGGACTACGAAGCAGTACTTC
CASSPGVGTSWTTKQYF
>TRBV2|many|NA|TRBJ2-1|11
TGTGCCAGCAAGAGGGTGAATGAGCAGTTCTTC
CASKRVNEQFF
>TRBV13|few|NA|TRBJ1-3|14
TGTGCCAGCAGAGAAACAGGGTCCGGAAACACCATATATTTT
CASRETGSGNTIYF
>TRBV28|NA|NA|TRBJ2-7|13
TGTGCCAGCAGTCCCCTTGCCCGAGGCGAGCAGTACTTC
CASSPLARGEQYF
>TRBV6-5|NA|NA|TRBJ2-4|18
TGTGCCAGCAGTTACTTGCTCTTGGGCAGGGTAGCCAAAAACATTCAGTACTTC
CASSYLLLGRVAKNIQYF
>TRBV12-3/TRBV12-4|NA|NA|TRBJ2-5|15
TGTGCCAGCAGTTTACACGGGGGAAAGGAAGAGACCCAGTACTTC
CASSLHGGKEETQYF
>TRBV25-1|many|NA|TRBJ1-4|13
TGTGCCAGTTGGGAACGGCCCAATGAAAAACTGTTTTTT
CASWERPNEKLFF
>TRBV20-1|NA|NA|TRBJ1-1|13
TGCAGTGCTAGTGACTTAGGGGACACTGAAGCTTTCTTT
CSASDLGDTEAFF
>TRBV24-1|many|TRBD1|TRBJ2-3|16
TGTGCCACCACGGGTAGAGACAGGGACGGCACAGATACGCAGTATTTT
CATTGRDRDGTDTQYF
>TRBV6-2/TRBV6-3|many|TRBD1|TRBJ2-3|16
TGTGCCAGCAGTTACTTCCGGGACAGGGGGCGGGATACGCAGTATTTT
CASSYFRDRGRDTQYF
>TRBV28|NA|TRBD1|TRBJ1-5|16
TGTGCCAGTCGGACAGGACCGATGATTCTTTATCAGCCCCAGCATTTT
CASRTGPMILYQPQHF
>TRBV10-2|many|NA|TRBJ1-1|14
TGCGCCAGCAGGGGTCAGGGAGCTAACACTGAAGCTTTCTTT
CASRGQGANTEAFF
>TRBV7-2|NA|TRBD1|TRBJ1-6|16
TGTGCCAGCAGCTTAGCGGACAGGGGAGTCTATTCACCCCTCCACTTT
CASSLADRGVYSPLHF
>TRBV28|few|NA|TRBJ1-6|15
TGTGCCAGCAGTTCCTACAGTACCTATAATTCACCCCTCCACTTT
CASSSYSTYNSPLHF
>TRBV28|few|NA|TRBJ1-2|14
TGTGCCAGCAGTTTCTCTTGGAACAGGAATGGCTACACCTTC
CASSFSWNRNGYTF
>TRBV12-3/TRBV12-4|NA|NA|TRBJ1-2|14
TGTGCCAGCAGTTTAGCGGCCCCTTACTATGGCTACACCTTC
CASSLAAPYYGYTF
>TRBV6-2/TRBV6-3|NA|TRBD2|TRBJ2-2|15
TGTGCCAGCAGGCTCTGGGCGGGGGACACCGGGGAGCTGTTTTTT
CASRLWAGDTGELFF
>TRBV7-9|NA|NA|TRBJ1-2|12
TGTGCCAGCAGCTTAGAAACTTATGGCTACACCTTC
CASSLETYGYTF
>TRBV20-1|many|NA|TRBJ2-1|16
TGCAGTGCTCCCCTCGCCGGGGGCGAGAAATACAATGAGCAGTTCTTC
CSAPLAGGEKYNEQFF
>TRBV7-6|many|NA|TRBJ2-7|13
TGTGCCAGCAGCTATCCGGGACACTACGAGCAGTACTTC
CASSYPGHYEQYF
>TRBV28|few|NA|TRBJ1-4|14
TGTGCCAGCAGATTCGACAGCTATAATGAAAAACTGTTTTTT
CASRFDSYNEKLFF
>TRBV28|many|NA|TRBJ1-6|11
TGTGCCAGCAGTTTCGGTTCACCCCTCCACTTT
CASSFGSPLHF
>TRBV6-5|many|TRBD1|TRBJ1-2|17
TGTGCCAGCAGTTACGATCCTACCTTCGGGACAGCCGGAGGCTACACCTTC
CASSYDPTFGTAGGYTF
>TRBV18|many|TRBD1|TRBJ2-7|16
TGTGCCAGCTCATTTGCCCCGGGACAGGGGACCTACGAGCAGTACTTC
CASSFAPGQGTYEQYF
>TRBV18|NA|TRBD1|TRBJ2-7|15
TGTGCCAGCTCACAAACCGGGACAGGGGGCTACGAGCAGTACTTC
CASSQTGTGGYEQYF
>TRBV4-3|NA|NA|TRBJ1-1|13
TGCGCCAGCAGCCTGGACAGTTACACTGAAGCTTTCTTT
CASSLDSYTEAFF
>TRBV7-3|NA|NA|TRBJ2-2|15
TGTGCCAGCAGCTTTACAGAGGCGAACACCGGGGAGCTGTTTTTT
CASSFTEANTGELFF
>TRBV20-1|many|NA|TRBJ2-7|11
TGCAGTGCTGGACCAGGGTACGAGCAGTACTTC
CSAGPGYEQYF
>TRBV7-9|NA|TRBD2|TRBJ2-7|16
TGTGCCAGCAGCCCCCGGGGGGACGCCGGAAACTACGAGCAGTACTTC
CASSPRGDAGNYEQYF
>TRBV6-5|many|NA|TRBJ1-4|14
TGTGCCAGCAGTTACAACGGGGGAAATGAAAAACTGTTTTTT
CASSYNGGNEKLFF
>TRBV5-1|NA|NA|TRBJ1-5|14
TGCGCCAGCAGCGGGGGCGGTAGGGGTCAGCCCCAGCATTTT
CASSGGGRGQPQHF
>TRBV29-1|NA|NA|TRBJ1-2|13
TGCAGCGTAAGATCAGAGCGTAACTATGGCTACACCTTC
CSVRSERNYGYTF
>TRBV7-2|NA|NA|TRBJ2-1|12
TGTGCCAGCAGCTCGGGGCTGCATGAGCAGTTCTTC
CASSSGLHEQFF
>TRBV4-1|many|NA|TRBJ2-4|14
TGCGCCAGCAGCCATCTCCCGGCCAAAAACATTCAGTACTTC
CASSHLPAKNIQYF
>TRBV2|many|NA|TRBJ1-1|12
TGTGCCAGCAGCCCCGGGAACACTGAAGCTTTCTTT
CASSPGNTEAFF
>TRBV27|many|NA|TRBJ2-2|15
TGTGCCAGCAGTTTAAATCCTCATCGGGGCGGGGAGCTGTTTTTT
CASSLNPHRGGELFF
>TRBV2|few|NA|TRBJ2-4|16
TGTGCCAGCAACAGAAACCGGGAGACCCCCATGAACATTCAGTACTTC
CASNRNRETPMNIQYF
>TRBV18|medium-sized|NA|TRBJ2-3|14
TGTGCCAGCTCACCAACCAGGGACACAGATACGCAGTATTTT
CASSPTRDTDTQYF
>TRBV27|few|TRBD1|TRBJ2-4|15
TGTGCCAGCAGTTTTCGGGACCCTCTCAGGGGGATTCAGTACTTC
CASSFRDPLRGIQYF
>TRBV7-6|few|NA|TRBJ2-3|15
TGTGCCAGCAGCTTAAGTTTCCCGGGTACAGATACGCAGTATTTT
CASSLSFPGTDTQYF
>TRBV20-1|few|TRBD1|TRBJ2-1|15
TGCAGTGCTCCTAGGACAGGGGGCGGTCACAATGAGCAGTTCTTC
CSAPRTGGGHNEQFF
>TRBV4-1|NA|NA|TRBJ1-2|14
TGCGCCAGCAGCCAGGGGACCGCGATCTATGGCTACACCTTC
CASSQGTAIYGYTF
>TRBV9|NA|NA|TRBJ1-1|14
TGTGCCAGCAGCCTGAATTGGGGGAGCACTGAAGCTTTCTTT
CASSLNWGSTEAFF
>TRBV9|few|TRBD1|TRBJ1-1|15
TGTGCCAGCAGCGTAGGAGGCATCAGGGGGACTGAAGCTTTCTTT
CASSVGGIRGTEAFF
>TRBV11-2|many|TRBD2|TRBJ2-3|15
TGTGCCAGCAGCTTCAGCGGGGGGAAGTCAGATACGCAGTATTTT
CASSFSGGKSDTQYF